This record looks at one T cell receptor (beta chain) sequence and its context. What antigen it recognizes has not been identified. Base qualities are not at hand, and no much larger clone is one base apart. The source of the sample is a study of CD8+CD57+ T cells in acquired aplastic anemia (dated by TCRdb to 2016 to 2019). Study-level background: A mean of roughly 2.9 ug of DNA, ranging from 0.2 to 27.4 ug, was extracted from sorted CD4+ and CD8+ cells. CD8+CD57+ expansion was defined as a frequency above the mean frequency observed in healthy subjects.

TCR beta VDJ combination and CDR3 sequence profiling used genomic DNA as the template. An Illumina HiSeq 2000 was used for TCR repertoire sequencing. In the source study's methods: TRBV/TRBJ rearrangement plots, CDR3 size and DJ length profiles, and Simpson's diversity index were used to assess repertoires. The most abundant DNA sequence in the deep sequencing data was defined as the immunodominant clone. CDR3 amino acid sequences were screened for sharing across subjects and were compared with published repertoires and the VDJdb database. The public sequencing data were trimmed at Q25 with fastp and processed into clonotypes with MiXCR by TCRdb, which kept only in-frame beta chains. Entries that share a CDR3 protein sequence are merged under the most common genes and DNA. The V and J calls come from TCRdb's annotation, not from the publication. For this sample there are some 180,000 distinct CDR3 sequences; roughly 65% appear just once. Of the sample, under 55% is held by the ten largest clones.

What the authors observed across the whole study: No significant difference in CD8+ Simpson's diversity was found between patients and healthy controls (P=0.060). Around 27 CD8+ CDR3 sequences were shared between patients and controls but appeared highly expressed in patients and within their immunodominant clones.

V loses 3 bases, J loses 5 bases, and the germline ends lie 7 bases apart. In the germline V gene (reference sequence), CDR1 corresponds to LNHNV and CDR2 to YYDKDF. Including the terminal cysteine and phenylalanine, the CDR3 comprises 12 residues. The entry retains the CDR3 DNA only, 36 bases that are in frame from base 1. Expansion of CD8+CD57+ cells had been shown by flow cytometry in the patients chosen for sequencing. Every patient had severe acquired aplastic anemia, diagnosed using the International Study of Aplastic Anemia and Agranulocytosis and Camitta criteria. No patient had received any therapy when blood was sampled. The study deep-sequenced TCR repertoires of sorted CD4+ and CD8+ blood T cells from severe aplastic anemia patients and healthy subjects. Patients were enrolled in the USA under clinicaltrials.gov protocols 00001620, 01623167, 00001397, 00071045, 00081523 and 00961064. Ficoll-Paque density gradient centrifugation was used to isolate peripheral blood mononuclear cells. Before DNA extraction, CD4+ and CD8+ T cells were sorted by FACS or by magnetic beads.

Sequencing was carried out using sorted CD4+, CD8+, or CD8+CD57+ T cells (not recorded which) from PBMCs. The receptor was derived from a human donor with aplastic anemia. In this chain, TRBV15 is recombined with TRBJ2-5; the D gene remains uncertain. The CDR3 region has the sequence CATSSESETQYF. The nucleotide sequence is TGTGCCACCAGCAGTGAGTCGGAGACCCAGTACTTC.